This TCR beta chain was profiled in a study of blood T cell repertoires in COVID-19. On the study more broadly: Samples representing acute and convalescent COVID-19 were sourced from the United States, Italy and Spain. In each case, the material was cDNA or gDNA derived from T cells, B-cell-depleted T cells, or PBMCs.

The CDR3 extends over 15 amino acids. CDR1 is LGHDT, CDR2 YNNKEL, per germline (reference sequence). Trimming took 0 bases from V and 3 from J, leaving 12 bases between them. The table came from immunoSEQ multiplex PCR; TCRdb's copy has only in-frame clones and leaves some out. The data contain about 300,000 clones, 85% to 90% of them singletons. This clone was recorded only once. Participant-given clinical history determined each cohort assignment. The receptor comes from a woman between 50 and 59 years old who had been exposed to COVID-19. The chain uses TRBV3-1 (or the pseudogene TRBV3-2) and TRBJ2-7; the D is unclear. The sequencing input was PBMCs or T cells enriched from blood (not recorded which). CDR3 protein: CASSQDTSSSYEQYF. The CDR3 DNA is TGTGCCAGCAGCCAAGACACATCTAGTAGCTACGAGCAGTACTTC.